The 9 T cell receptor beta chains in this list originate from one sample, sequenced in a study of shared clonotypes between healthy human individuals. Sequencing used immunoSEQ multiplex PCR; TCRdb keeps in-frame clones, though not all of them. In the table there are nearly 750,000 clones, 72% of which are singletons. Sequences were obtained from memory CD4+ T cells sorted from blood. Subset specified: CD45RA-negative fraction. These receptors originate from a woman in her twenties or thirties in good health.

This clone appeared a single time. The rearrangement joins TRBV9 to TRBJ2-3, with 9 bases that match TRBD2. Germline values: CDR1 SGDLS, CDR2 YYNGEE. V was pared by 4 bases and J by 4 bases, with 4 bases of the junction left unmatched. The CDR3 has 14 residues. The CDR3 protein is CASSPSGTADTQYF. The CDR3 nucleotides read TGTGCCAGCAGCCCTAGCGGGACTGCAGATACGCAGTATTTT.

J is TRBJ2-7 and V is TRBV11-2; D uncertain. The CDR3 has 15 residues. Germline V gene lookup returns CDR1 SGHAT and CDR2 FQNNGV. V was pared by 1 base and J by 2 bases, with 12 bases between. CDR3 DNA sequence: TGTGCCAGCAGCTTAGCTACGTCTTTCCCCTACGAGCAGTACTTC. This gives the protein CASSLATSFPYEQYF.

The chain links TRBV25-1 to TRBJ1-3, with a weak D call TRBD1 (5 bases). Trimming pared 7 bases from V and 4 bases from J, leaving 17 bases between. CDR1 MGHDK and CDR2 SYGVNS come from the germline V gene. CDR3 length: 15 amino acids. The CDR3 spells CASKRGGTGGNTIYF. The CDR3, as DNA: TGTGCCAGCAAAAGGGGCGGTACGGGCGGAAACACCATATATTTT.

This chain links TRBV19 with TRBJ2-3; TRBD2 is a possible D gene (6 bases). The V and J ends lost 9 bases and 0 bases respectively, with 13 bases between them. The CDR3 loop spans 14 amino acids. Germline values: CDR1 LNHDA, CDR2 SQIVND (reference sequence). CDR3 in amino acids: CASRSAGSTDTQYF. The CDR3 DNA follows: TGTGCCAGCCGTTCGGCGGGGAGCACAGATACGCAGTATTTT.

This clone appeared once. The chain links TRBV13 to TRBJ2-1; D is perhaps TRBD2 (6 bases). Germline V lookup: CDR1 PRHDT, CDR2 FYEKMQ (reference sequence). The V and J ends lost 7 bases and 4 bases respectively, with 11 bases between them. This CDR3 spans 13 amino acids. The CDR3 spells CASTLGGYNEQFF. CDR3 bases: TGTGCCAGCACCCTGGGGGGTTACAATGAGCAGTTCTTC.

The rearrangement links TRBV19 to TRBJ2-2, with 8 positions matching TRBD2. The germline gives CDR1 LNHDA, CDR2 SQIVND (reference sequence). V was pared by 3 bases and J by 6 bases, with 6 bases of the junction left unmatched. CDR3 length: 15 residues. CDR3 residues: CASSMGLVSSGELFF. In DNA form, the CDR3 reads TGTGCCAGTAGTATGGGACTAGTGTCATCCGGGGAGCTGTTTTTT. Full variable domain (remainder filled in from reference TRBV19 and TRBJ2-2): DGGITQSPKYLFRKEGQNVTLSCEQNLNHDAMYWYRQDPGQGLRLIYYSQIVNDFQKGDIAEGYSVSREKKESFPLTVTSAQKNPTAFYLCASSMGLVSSGELFFGEGSRLTVL.

The chain recombines TRBV7-9 with TRBJ2-6; 11 nucleotides match TRBD1. The CDR3 consists of 17 residues. The germline gives CDR1 SEHNR, CDR2 FQNEAQ (reference sequence). J was trimmed by 3 bases and V by 5 bases; bases with no gene match: 6. The CDR3 reads CASSTDRGHSGANVLTF. DNA of the CDR3: TGTGCCAGCAGCACGGACAGGGGGCATAGTGGGGCCAACGTCCTGACTTTC. The variable domain in full, completed from reference TRBV7-9 and TRBJ2-6, reads DTGVSQNPRHKITKRGQNVTFRCDPISEHNRLYWYRQTLGQGPEFLTYFQNEAQLEKSRLLSDRFSAERPKGSFSTLEIQRTEQGDSAMYLCASSTDRGHSGANVLTFGAGSRLTVL.

V usage is TRBV28 and J usage is TRBJ1-3, with 7 positions matching TRBD1. The CDR3 covers 12 residues. The germline gives CDR1 MDHEN, CDR2 SYDVKM. With V trimmed by 7 bases and J by 4 bases, 1 base remained unmatched. The CDR3 DNA reads TGTGCCAGCACGACAGGGGGAAACACCATATATTTT. It yields the protein CASTTGGNTIYF. The full variable domain, in which reference TRBV28 and TRBJ1-3 provide the parts outside the CDR3, is DVKVTQSSRYLVKRTGEKVFLECVQDMDHENMFWYRQDPGLGLRLIYFSYDVKMKEKGDIPEGYSVSREKKERFSLILESASTNQTSMYLCASTTGGNTIYFGEGSWLTVV.

This CDR3 is CSVGQAYQPQHF. The CDR3 DNA reads as TGCAGCGTGGGACAGGCATATCAGCCCCAGCATTTT. V gene TRBV29-1 combines with J gene TRBJ1-5; TRBD1 matches at 8 bases. The CDR3 runs 12 residues. Germline V gene data show CDR1 as SQVTM and CDR2 as ANQGSEA. J gave up 5 bases and V 6 bases, and 3 bases lay outside the gene matches.